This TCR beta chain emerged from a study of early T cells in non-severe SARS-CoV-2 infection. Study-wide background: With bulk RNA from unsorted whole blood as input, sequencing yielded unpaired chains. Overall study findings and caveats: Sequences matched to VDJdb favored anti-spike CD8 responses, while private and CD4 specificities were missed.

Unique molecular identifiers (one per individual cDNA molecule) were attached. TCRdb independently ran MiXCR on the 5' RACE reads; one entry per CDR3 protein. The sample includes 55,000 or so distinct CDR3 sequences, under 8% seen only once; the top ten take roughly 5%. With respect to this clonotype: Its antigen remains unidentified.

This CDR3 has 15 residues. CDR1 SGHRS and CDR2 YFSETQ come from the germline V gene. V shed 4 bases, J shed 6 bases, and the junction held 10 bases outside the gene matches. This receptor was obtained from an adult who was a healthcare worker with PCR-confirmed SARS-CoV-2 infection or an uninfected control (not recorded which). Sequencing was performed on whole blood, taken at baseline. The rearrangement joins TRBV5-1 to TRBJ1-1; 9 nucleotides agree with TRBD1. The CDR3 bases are TGCGCCAGCAGCCTTCGACAGGGGGGTTTGCCTGAAGCTTTCTTT. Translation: CASSLRQGGLPEAFF.